The 10 T cell receptor beta chains in this list originate from one sample, sequenced in a study of human T cells and chemical hapten exposure. TCRdb re-called the RACE reads through MiXCR, storing one row per CDR3 protein. Found here are tens of thousands of distinct CDR3 sequences, 9.5% to 10% of them singletons; the top ten hold roughly 9%. The time point is: pre-sensitization, week 0. Treatment of the sample: therapeutic diphenylcyclopropenone sensitization with weekly scalp DPC. It was unfractionated whole blood from which total RNA was extracted. The sequences come from whole blood, collected in connection with sensitization to the hapten diphenylcyclopropenone (DPC). Every receptor here comes from a woman aged 30 to 39 with alopecia areata. Some clones in this sample may be carry-over from other donors' samples.

This clonotype was detected ten times or more. The V call is TRBV5-8, the J call TRBJ2-7; D call uncertain. The germline gives CDR1 SGHTS, CDR2 YDEGEE. The germline V and J ends were trimmed by 7 bases and 2 bases, with 13 bases remaining between them. This CDR3 spans 13 amino acids. DNA of the CDR3: TGTGCCAGCTTCCGTGGCAGAGCCTACGAGCAGTACTTC. Encoded protein: CASFRGRAYEQYF.

A few counts support this clonotype. The rearrangement uses TRBV3-1 and TRBJ1-4, with 7 bases identical to TRBD1. The CDR3 length is 15 residues. Per germline, CDR1 LGHDT and CDR2 YNNKEL (reference sequence). V trimming: 0 bases; J trimming: 8 bases; junction bases outside the gene matches: 6. CDR3 DNA: TGTGCCAGCAGCCAAGACCACACAGGGGCGGAAAAACTGTTTTTT. It is translated as CASSQDHTGAEKLFF.

Many counts were recorded for this clonotype. The rearrangement joins TRBV7-2 to TRBJ2-7; tentative D call: TRBD2 (5 bases). V lost 1 base, J lost 4 bases, and 17 bases lay in between. From germline, CDR1 is SGHTA and CDR2 FQGNSA. The CDR3 runs to 16 residues. CDR3 nucleotide sequence: TGTGCCAGCAGCTTAGATGCGGGCCTTGGGGTTTACGAGCAGTACTTC. Protein sequence: CASSLDAGLGVYEQYF.

This clonotype was detected many times. The rearrangement joins TRBV30 to TRBJ2-7; no firm D call. The CDR3 covers 9 residues. V gave up 8 bases and J gave up 6 bases, with 8 bases separating them. CDR1 is GTSNPN and CDR2 is SVGIG in the germline V gene (reference sequence). In nucleotides, the CDR3 is TGTGCCCGCCAGGCCGAGCAGTACTTC. The encoded protein is CARQAEQYF.

This chain links TRBV7-2 with TRBJ1-6, with 8 bases lining up with TRBD1. The V and J ends lost 5 bases and 9 bases, in that order; junction bases with no gene match: 9. This CDR3 is built from 15 residues. Germline V lookup: CDR1 SGHTA, CDR2 FQGNSA. CDR3: CASSPQTGVSSPLHF. The CDR3 bases are TGTGCCAGCAGCCCCCAGACAGGGGTGAGTTCACCCCTCCACTTT.

The chain is built from TRBV10-3 and TRBJ2-3; maybe TRBD2 (7 bases). Trimming took 8 bases from V and 6 from J, leaving 21 bases between them. Germline CDR1 ENHRY, CDR2 SYGVKD. This CDR3 contains 15 residues. The CDR3 nucleotides are TGTGCCATCGGGGGGGCAGCCGGGGGGTTTGATACGCAGTATTTT. This translates into CAIGGAAGGFDTQYF.

This clonotype appeared a few times. The chain joins TRBV11-3 to TRBJ2-1, with 8 bases aligning to TRBD2. The CDR3 sequence is 14 residues long. V was clipped by 1 base and J by 4 bases; unmatched bases: 0. The germline CDR1 and CDR2 sequences are SGHNT and YENEEA. The CDR3 reads CASSLAGGYNEQFF. The DNA for the CDR3 is TGTGCCAGCAGCTTAGCGGGGGGGTACAATGAGCAGTTCTTC.

The V gene is TRBV5-1, the J gene TRBJ1-6, with a tentative D call TRBD1 (5 bases). V was pared by 4 bases and J by 0 bases, with 14 bases between. Looked up from germline, CDR1 is SGHRS and CDR2 is YFSETQ. The CDR3 extends over 17 amino acids. CDR3 nucleotides: TGCGCCAGCAGCATGGGGACGGCGAGCTCCTATAATTCACCCCTCCACTTT. Protein: CASSMGTASSYNSPLHF. Full variable domain (missing parts from reference TRBV5-1 and TRBJ1-6): KAGVTQTPRYLIKTRGQQVTLSCSPISGHRSVSWYQQTPGQGLQFLFEYFSETQRNKGNFPGRFSGRQFSNSRSEMNVSTLELGDSALYLCASSMGTASSYNSPLHFGNGTRLTVT.

In this sample, this clonotype turned up a few times. V and J are TRBV27 and TRBJ2-5, with TRBD1 identical over 8 bases. Germline CDR1 and CDR2: MNHEY and SMNVEV (reference sequence). The CDR3 is 14 amino acids. Losses at the gene ends were 8 bases for V and 2 bases for J; bases not matched to a gene: 7. This CDR3 is CASQRQGAQETQYF. The CDR3 DNA sequence: TGTGCCAGCCAGCGGCAGGGGGCACAAGAGACCCAGTACTTC.

The J gene is TRBJ1-6, the V gene TRBV28, with 10 bases lining up with TRBD1. Trimming cost V 6 bases and J 9 bases; bases outside gene matches: 5. There are 14 residues in the CDR3. Germline CDR1 reads MDHEN; CDR2 reads SYDVKM. The CDR3 reads CASSLRTGGSPLHF. Written as DNA, the CDR3 is TGTGCCAGCAGCCTCCGGACAGGGGGTTCACCCCTCCACTTT.